The clone carrying this T cell receptor (beta chain) came up many times. As yet, its antigen is unknown. This entry is derived from a study of regulatory T cells in long-lasting Graves disease. Points from the study as a whole: Persistent Graves' disease cases displayed lower TCR diversity than newly diagnosed ones. Favored gene segments in persistent disease were TRBV28, TRBJ1-2 and TRBJ2-5.

Time point here: newly diagnosed GD, antithyroid drugs for less than 3 months. The TCR library was prepared using RNA isolated from PBMCs. Germline loops: CDR1 DFQATT, CDR2 SNEGSKA (reference sequence). With 2 bases removed from V and 0 bases from J, the gap between germline ends came to 9 bases. The CDR3 contains 14 residues. Libraries of TCR beta came from iRepertoire HTBI primers plus Arm-PCR of CDR3 regions. TCRdb itself ran the multiplex PCR reads through MiXCR, one entry per CDR3 protein. Of roughly 520,000 distinct CDR3 sequences in the sample, around 12% are singletons; the top ten hold approximately 9.6%. These sequences were also reported in another study, on T cells in Graves' hyperthyroidism and ophthalmopathy. That source notes: In simple terms, a model built on 13 V-J features told ophthalmopathy apart from stable hyperthyroidism. With a median lead of roughly 6.8 months before onset, the model predicted ophthalmopathy.

The sequencing here drew on peripheral blood mononuclear cells (PBMCs), taken at new diagnosis, from a patient treated with antithyroid drugs. V and J are TRBV20-1 and TRBJ2-3; perhaps TRBD2 as D (5 bases). This sequence was found in a woman in her 30s with Graves disease. CDR3 DNA: TGCAGTGCTAGATTAGCGTCTAGCACAGATACGCAGTATTTT. It is translated as CSARLASSTDTQYF.